This T cell receptor beta chain is from a study of T cell changes during pregnancy in multiple sclerosis. V lost 7 bases to trimming and J lost 6 bases, with 13 bases between them. This CDR3 has 13 amino acids. The germline V gene encodes CDR1 SGHAT and CDR2 FQNNGV. Libraries were prepared by immunoSEQ multiplex PCR; TCRdb keeps only in-frame clonotypes and omits some of them. In the table there are some 35,000 clones, approximately 89% of which are singletons. The count of this clone is one. This TCR was recovered from a female donor in good health, enrolled as a control in a pregnancy study. The rearrangement uses TRBV11-2 and TRBJ1-3, with a weak D call TRBD1 (5 bases). This specimen consisted of CD4+ T cells from peripheral blood mononuclear cells, obtained after pregnancy. The CDR3 loop reads CASISSTENTIYF. The CDR3, as DNA: TGTGCCAGCATTTCTTCGACAGAAAACACCATATATTTT.